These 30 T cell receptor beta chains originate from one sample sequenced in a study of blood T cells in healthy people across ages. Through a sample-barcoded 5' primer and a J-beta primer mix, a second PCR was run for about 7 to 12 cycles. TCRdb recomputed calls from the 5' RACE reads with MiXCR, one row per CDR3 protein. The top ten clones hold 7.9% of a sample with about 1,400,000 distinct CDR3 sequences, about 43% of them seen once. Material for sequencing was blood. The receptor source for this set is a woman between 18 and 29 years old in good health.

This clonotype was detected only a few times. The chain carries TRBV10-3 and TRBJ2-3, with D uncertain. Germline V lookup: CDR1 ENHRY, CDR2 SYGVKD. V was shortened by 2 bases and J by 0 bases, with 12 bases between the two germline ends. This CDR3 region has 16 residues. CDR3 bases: TGTGCCATCAGTGAGGCTCGAGGAGAGAGCACAGATACGCAGTATTTT. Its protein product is CAISEARGESTDTQYF.

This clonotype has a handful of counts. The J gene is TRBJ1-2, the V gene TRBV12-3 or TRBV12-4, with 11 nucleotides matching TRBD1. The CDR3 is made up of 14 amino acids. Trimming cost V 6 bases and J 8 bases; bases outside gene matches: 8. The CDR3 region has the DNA TGTGCCAGCAGCAAGGGACAGGGGGTGAACGGCTACACCTTC. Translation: CASSKGQGVNGYTF.

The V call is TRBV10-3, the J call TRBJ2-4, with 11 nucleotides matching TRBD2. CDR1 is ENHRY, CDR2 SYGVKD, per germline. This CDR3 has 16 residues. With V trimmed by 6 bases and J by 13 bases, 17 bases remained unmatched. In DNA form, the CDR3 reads TGTGCCATCAGAGCCACTAGCGGGGGTAACCACAATGAGCAGTACTTC. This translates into CAIRATSGGNHNEQYF.

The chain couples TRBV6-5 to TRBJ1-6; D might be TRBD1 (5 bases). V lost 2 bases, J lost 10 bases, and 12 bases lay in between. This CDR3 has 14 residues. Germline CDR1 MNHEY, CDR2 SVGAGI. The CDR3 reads CASSYGGAESPLHF. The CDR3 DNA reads TGTGCCAGCAGTTACGGAGGGGCAGAATCACCCCTCCACTTT.

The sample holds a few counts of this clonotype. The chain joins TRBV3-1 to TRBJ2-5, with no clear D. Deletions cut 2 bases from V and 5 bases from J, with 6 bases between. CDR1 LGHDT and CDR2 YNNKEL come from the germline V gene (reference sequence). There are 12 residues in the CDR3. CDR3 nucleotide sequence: TGTGCCAGCAGCCAAATTAGGGAGACCCAGTACTTC. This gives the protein CASSQIRETQYF.

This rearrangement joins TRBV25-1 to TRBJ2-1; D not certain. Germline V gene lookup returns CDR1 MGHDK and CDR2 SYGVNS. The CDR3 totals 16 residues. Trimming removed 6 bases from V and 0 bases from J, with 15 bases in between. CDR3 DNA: TGTGCCAGCAGATCCGAGGACGGAAGCTCCTACAATGAGCAGTTCTTC. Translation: CASRSEDGSSYNEQFF.

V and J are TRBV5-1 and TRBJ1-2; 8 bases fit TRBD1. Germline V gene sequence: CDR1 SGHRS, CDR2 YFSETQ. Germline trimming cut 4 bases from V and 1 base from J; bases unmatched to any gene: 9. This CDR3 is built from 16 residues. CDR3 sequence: CASSPEGRGLNYGYTF. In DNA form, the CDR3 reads TGCGCCAGCAGCCCCGAAGGCAGGGGGCTTAACTATGGCTACACCTTC.

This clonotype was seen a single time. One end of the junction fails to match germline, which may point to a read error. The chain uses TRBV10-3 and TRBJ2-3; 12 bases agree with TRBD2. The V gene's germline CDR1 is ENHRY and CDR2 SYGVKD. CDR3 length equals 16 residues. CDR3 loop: CVISGKPGLAGDTQYF. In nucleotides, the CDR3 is TGTGTCATCAGTGGAAAACCGGGACTAGCGGGAGATACGCAGTATTTT.

CDR3 DNA sequence: TGTGCCAGCAGTTACAAGGGAGGCCGTTGGGCTGGAAACACCATATATTTT. Its protein is CASSYKGGRWAGNTIYF. The gene calls are TRBV6-5 and TRBJ1-3; D remains unclear. Between the trimmed V and J ends, which lost 2 bases and 2 bases, there was a span of 16 bases. The CDR3 length is 17 residues. In germline, CDR1 is MNHEY, CDR2 SVGAGI.

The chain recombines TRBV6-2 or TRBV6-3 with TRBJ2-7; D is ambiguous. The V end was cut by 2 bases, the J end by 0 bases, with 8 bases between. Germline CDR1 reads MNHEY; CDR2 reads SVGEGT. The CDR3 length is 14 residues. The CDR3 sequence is CASSYAGRSYEQYF. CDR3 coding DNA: TGTGCCAGCAGTTACGCCGGGCGCTCCTACGAGCAGTACTTC.

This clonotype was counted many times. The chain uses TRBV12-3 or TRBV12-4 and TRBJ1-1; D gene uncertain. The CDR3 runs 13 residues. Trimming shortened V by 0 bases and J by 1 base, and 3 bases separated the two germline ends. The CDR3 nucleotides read TGTGCCAGCAGTTTAGCGCAGAACACTGAAGCTTTCTTT. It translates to CASSLAQNTEAFF.

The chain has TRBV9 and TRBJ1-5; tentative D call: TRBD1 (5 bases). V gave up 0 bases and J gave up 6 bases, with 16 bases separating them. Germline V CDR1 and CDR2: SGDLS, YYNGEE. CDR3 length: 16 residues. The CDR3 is CASSVAPDINGQPQHF. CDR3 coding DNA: TGTGCCAGCAGCGTAGCTCCGGACATAAATGGTCAGCCCCAGCATTTT.

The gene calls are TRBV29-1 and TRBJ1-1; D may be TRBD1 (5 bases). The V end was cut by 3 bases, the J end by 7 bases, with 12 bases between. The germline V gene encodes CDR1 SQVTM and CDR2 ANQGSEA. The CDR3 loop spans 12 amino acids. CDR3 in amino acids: CSVDGGGDEAFF. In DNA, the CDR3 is TGCAGCGTTGACGGCGGGGGTGATGAAGCTTTCTTT.

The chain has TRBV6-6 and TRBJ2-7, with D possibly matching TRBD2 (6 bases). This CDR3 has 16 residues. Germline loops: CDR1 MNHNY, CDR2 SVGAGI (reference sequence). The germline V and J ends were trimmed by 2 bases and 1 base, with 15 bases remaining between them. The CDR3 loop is CASSYADSRGSYEQYF. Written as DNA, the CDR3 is TGTGCCAGCAGTTACGCCGACTCCCGGGGGTCCTACGAGCAGTACTTC.

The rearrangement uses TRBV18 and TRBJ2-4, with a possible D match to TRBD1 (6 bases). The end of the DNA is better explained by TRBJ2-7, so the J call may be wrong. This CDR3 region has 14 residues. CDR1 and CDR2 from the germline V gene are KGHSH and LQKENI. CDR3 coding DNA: TGTGCCAGCTCACCGCGTGAAGGGGGAAACGAGCAGTACTTC. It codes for CASSPREGGNEQYF.

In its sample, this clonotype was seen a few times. The CDR3 DNA reads as TGTGCCAGCAGCCAAGCTCACCGGGGGACTAGCGGGACCGTTTTTAACACAGATACGCAGTATTTT. Residues: CASSQAHRGTSGTVFNTDTQYF. V is TRBV3-1 and J is TRBJ2-3, with 13 bases fitting TRBD2. Germline loops: CDR1 LGHDT, CDR2 YNNKEL (reference sequence). V trimming: 1 base; J trimming: 2 bases; junction bases outside the gene matches: 18. The CDR3 contains 22 residues.

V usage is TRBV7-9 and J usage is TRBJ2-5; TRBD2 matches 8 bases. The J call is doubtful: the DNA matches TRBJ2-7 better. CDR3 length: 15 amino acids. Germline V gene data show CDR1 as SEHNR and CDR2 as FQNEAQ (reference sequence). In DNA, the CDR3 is TGTGCCAGCAGCCCGGGACTAGTGGGGGATCACGAGCAGTACTTC. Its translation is CASSPGLVGDHEQYF.

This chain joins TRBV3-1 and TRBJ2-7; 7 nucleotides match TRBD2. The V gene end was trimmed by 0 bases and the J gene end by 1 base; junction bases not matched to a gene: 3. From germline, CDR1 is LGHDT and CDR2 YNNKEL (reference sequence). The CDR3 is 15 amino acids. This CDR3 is CASSQDWTRSYEQYF. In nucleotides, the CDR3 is TGTGCCAGCAGCCAAGACTGGACTAGATCCTACGAGCAGTACTTC.

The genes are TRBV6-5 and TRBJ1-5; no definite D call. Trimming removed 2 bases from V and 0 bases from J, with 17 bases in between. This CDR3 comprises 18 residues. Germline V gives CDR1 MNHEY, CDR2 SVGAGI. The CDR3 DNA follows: TGTGCCAGCAGTTACACCCTCTGGGAGGGCTATAGCAATCAGCCCCAGCATTTT. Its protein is CASSYTLWEGYSNQPQHF.

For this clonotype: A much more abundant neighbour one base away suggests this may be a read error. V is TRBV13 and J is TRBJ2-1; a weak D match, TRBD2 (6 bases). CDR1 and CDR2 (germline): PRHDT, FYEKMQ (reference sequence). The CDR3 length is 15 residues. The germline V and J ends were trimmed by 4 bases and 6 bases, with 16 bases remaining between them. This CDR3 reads CASSSGTGGVNEQFF. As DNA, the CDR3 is TGTGCCAGCAGCTCTGGGACTGGCGGGGTCAATGAGCAGTTCTTC.

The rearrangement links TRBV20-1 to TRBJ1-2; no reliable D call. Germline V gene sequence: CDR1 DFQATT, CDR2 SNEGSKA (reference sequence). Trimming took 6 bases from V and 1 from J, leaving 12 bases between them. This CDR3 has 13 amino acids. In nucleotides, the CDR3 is TGCAGTGCCAACAGTGGACTTAACTATGGCTACACCTTC. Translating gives CSANSGLNYGYTF.

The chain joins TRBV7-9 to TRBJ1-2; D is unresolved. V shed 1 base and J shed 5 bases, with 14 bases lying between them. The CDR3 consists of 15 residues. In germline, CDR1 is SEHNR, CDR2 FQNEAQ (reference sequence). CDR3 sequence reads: CASSLVGLTQYGYTF. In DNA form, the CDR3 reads TGTGCCAGCAGCTTAGTGGGCCTGACCCAATATGGCTACACCTTC.

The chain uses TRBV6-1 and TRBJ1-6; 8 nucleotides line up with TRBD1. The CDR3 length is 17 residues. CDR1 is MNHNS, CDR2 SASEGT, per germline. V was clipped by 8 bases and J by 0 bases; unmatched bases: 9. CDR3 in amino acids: CASATTGASSYNSPLHF. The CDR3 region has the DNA TGTGCCAGCGCAACGACAGGGGCAAGCTCCTATAATTCACCCCTCCACTTT.

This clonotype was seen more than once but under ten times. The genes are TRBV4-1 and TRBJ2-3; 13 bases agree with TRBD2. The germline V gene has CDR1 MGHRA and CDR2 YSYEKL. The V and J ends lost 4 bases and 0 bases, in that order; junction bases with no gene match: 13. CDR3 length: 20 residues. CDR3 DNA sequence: TGCGCCAGCAGCCCCGGGGGGGGACTAGCGGGGAGCACTAGCACAGATACGCAGTATTTT. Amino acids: CASSPGGGLAGSTSTDTQYF.

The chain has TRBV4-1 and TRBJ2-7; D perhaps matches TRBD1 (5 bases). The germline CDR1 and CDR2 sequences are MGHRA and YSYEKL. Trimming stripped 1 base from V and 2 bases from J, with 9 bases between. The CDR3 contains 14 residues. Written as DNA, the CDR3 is TGCGCCAGCAGCCAAGTCCTGACAGCCTACGAGCAGTACTTC. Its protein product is CASSQVLTAYEQYF.

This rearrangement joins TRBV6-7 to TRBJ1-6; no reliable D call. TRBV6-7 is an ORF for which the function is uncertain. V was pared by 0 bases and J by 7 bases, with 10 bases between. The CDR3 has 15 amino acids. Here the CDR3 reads CASSYSQTQNSPLHF. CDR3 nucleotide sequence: TGTGCCAGCAGTTACTCGCAGACACAAAATTCACCCCTCCACTTT.

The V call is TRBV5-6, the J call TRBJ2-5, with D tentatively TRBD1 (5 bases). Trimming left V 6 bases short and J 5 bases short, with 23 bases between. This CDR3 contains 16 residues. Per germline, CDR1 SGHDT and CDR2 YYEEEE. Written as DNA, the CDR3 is TGTGCCAGCACCCAGACTGGGGCAGCCCTATTGGAGACCCAGTACTTC. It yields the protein CASTQTGAALLETQYF.

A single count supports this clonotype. CDR3: CAWNRRGNHYGYTF. The CDR3 nucleotides are TGTGCCTGGAACCGGAGGGGGAACCACTATGGCTACACCTTC. This chain connects TRBV30 to TRBJ1-2, with TRBD1 as a possible D gene (6 bases). The CDR3 spans 14 residues. Germline values: CDR1 GTSNPN, CDR2 SVGIG (reference sequence). Trimming left V 4 bases short and J 3 bases short, with 15 bases between.

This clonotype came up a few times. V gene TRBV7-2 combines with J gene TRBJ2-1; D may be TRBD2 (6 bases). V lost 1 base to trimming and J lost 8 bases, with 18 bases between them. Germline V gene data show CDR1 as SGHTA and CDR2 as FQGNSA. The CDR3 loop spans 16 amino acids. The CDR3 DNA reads TGTGCCAGCAGCTTAGGGCCTAGTGCGGCGGGGCATGAGCAGTTCTTC. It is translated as CASSLGPSAAGHEQFF.

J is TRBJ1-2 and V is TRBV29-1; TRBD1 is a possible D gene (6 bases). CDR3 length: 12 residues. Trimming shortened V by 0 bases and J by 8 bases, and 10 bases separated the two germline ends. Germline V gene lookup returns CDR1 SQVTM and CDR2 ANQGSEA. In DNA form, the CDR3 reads TGCAGCGTTGAAGAGGGGGCTCCAGGCTACACCTTC. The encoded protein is CSVEEGAPGYTF.